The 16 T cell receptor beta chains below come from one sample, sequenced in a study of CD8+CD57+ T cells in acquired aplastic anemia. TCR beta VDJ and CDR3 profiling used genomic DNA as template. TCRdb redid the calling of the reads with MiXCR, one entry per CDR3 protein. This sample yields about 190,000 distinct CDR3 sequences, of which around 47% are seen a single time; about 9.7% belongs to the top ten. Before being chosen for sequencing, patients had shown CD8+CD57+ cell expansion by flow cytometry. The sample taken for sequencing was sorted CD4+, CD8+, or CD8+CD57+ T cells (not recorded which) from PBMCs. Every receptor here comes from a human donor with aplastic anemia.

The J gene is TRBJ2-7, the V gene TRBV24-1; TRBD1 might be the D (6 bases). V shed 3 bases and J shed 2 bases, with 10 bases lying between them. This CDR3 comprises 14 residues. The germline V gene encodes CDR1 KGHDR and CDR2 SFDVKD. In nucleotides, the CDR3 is TGTGCCACCAGTGATGGGGACACTACCTACGAGCAGTACTTC. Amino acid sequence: CATSDGDTTYEQYF.

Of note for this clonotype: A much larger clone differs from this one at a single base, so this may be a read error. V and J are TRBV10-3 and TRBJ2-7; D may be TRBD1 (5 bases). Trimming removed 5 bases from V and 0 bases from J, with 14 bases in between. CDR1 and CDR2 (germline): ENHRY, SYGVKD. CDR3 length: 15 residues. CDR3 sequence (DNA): TGTGCCATCAGTCGTTACAAACAGGACTCCTACGAGCAGTACTTC. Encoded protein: CAISRYKQDSYEQYF.

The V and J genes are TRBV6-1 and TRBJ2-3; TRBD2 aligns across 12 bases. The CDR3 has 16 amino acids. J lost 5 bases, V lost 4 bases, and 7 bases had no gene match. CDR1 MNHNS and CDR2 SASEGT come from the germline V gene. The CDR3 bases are TGTGCCAGCAGTGGACTAGCGGGAGTCGGAGAAGATACGCAGTATTTT. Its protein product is CASSGLAGVGEDTQYF.

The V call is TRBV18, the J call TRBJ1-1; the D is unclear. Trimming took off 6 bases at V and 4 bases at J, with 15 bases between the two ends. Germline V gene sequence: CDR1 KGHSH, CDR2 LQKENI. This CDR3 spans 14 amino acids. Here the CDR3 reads CASSPDLGGTEAFF. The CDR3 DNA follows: TGTGCCAGCTCTCCGGACCTCGGTGGCACTGAAGCTTTCTTT.

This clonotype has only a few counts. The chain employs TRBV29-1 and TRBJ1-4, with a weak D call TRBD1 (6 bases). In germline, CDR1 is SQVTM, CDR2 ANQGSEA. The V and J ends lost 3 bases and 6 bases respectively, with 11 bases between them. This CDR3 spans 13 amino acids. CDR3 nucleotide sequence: TGCAGCGTTGACTCGAGGGGGGATGAAAAACTGTTTTTT. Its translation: CSVDSRGDEKLFF.

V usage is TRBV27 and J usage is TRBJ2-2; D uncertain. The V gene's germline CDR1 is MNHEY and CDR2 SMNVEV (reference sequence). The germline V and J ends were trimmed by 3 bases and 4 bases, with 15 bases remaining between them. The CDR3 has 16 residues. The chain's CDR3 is CASSFFPPGFTGELFF. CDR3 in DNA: TGTGCCAGCAGTTTTTTCCCCCCAGGCTTCACCGGGGAGCTGTTTTTT.

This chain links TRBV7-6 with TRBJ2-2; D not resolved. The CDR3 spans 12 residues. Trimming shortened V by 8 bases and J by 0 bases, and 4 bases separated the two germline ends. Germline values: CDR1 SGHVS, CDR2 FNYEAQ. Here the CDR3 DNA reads TGTGCCAGCGGTACGAACACCGGGGAGCTGTTTTTT. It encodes CASGTNTGELFF.

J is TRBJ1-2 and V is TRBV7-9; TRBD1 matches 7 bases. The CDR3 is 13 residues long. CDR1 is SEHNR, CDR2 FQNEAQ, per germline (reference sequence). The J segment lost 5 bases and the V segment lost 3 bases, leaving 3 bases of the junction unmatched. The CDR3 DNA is TGTGCCAGCAGCTTTGACAGGGAGTATGGCTACACCTTC. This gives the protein CASSFDREYGYTF.

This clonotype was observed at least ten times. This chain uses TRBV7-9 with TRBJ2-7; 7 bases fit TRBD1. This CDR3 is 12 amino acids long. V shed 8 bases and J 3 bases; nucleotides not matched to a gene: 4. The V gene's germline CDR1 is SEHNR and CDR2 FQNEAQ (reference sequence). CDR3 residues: CASSPGGYEQYF. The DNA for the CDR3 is TGTGCCAGCTCACCAGGGGGCTACGAGCAGTACTTC. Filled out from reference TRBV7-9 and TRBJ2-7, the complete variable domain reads DTGVSQNPRHKITKRGQNVTFRCDPISEHNRLYWYRQTLGQGPEFLTYFQNEAQLEKSRLLSDRFSAERPKGSFSTLEIQRTEQGDSAMYLCASSPGGYEQYFGPGTRLTVT.

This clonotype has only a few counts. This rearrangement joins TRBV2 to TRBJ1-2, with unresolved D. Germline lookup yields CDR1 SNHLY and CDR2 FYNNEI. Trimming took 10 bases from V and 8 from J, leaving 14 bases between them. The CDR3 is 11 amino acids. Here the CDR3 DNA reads TGTGCCATCCAGATTGAGGTGGGCTACACCTTC. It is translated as CAIQIEVGYTF.

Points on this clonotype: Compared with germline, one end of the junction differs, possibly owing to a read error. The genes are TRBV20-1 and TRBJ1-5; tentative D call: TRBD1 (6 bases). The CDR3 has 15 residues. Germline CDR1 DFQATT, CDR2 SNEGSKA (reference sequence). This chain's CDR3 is CSATTGTRSNQPQHF. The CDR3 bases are TGCAGTGCTACTACCGGGACACGTAGCAATCAGCCTCAGCATTTT.

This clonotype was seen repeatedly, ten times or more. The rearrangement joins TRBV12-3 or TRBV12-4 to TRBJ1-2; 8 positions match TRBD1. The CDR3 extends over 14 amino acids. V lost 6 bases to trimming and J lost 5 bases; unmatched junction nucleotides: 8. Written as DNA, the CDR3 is TGTGCCAGCAGGGCAGGGGGCGACGGATATGGCTACACCTTC. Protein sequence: CASRAGGDGYGYTF.

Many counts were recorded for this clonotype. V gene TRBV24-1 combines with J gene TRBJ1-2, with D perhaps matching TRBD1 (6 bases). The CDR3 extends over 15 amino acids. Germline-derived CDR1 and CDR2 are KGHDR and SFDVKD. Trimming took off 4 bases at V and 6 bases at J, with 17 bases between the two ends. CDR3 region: CATSDRDRGRDGYTF. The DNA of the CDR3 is TGTGCCACCAGTGACCGGGACCGGGGGCGGGATGGCTACACCTTC.

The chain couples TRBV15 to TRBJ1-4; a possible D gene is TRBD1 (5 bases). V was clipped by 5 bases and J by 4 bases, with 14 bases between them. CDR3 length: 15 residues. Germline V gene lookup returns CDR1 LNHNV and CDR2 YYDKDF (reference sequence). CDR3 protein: CATSEAVGGNEKLFF. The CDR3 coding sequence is TGTGCCACCAGCGAAGCAGTGGGGGGTAATGAAAAACTGTTTTTT.

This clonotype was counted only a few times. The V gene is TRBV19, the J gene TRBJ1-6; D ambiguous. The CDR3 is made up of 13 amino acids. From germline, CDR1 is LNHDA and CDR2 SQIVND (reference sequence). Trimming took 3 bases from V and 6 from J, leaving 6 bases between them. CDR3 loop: CASSMDGNSPLHF. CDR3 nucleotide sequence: TGTGCCAGTAGTATGGACGGTAATTCACCCCTCCACTTT.

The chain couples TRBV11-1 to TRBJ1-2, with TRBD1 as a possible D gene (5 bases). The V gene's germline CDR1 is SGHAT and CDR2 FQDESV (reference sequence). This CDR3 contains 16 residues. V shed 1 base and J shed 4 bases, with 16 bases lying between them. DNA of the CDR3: TGTGCCAGCAGCTTAGGAGGGGCAGATTCAGGCTATGGCTACACCTTC. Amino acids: CASSLGGADSGYGYTF.